One sample yielded the 3 T cell receptor beta chains listed below, sequenced in a study of blood T cell repertoires in COVID-19. Using immunoSEQ multiplex PCR, the repertoire was profiled, and TCRdb retains in-frame clones only, with some absent. The repertoire holds some 89,000 clones, with around 80% as singletons. Sequencing used peripheral blood. The receptors were gathered from a man aged 70 or older with acute or convalescent COVID-19.

This clone was seen just once. The chain employs TRBV3-1 (or the pseudogene TRBV3-2) and TRBJ1-2, with D possibly TRBD1 on 5 matching bases. Looked up from germline, CDR1 is LGHDT and CDR2 is YNNKEL (reference sequence). The CDR3 runs to 12 residues. V lost 9 bases and J 4 bases, leaving 12 bases between the germline ends. CDR3 sequence (DNA): TGTGCCAGTCTGGGGGAGGGCTATGGCTACACCTTC. As protein: CASLGEGYGYTF.

In this sample, this clone turned up a few times. In the same sample, other DNA sequences code for this CDR3. The chain uses TRBV7-9 and TRBJ2-2; D not resolved. This CDR3 has 12 amino acids. V lost 8 bases, J lost 4 bases, and 8 bases lay in between. Looked up from germline, CDR1 is SEHNR and CDR2 is FQNEAQ (reference sequence). DNA of the CDR3: TGTGCCAGCTCCCCCGGCACCGGGGAGCTGTTTTTT. Amino acids: CASSPGTGELFF.

The chain employs TRBV7-2 and TRBJ2-3; 10 nucleotides match TRBD2. The CDR3 sequence is 17 residues long. Germline trimming cut 1 base from V and 3 bases from J; bases unmatched to any gene: 7. Germline CDR1 reads SGHTA; CDR2 reads FQGNSA. CDR3 nucleotides: TGTGCCAGCAGCTTAGAGGCTAGCGGGGGTCTAACAGATACGCAGTATTTT. It translates to CASSLEASGGLTDTQYF.